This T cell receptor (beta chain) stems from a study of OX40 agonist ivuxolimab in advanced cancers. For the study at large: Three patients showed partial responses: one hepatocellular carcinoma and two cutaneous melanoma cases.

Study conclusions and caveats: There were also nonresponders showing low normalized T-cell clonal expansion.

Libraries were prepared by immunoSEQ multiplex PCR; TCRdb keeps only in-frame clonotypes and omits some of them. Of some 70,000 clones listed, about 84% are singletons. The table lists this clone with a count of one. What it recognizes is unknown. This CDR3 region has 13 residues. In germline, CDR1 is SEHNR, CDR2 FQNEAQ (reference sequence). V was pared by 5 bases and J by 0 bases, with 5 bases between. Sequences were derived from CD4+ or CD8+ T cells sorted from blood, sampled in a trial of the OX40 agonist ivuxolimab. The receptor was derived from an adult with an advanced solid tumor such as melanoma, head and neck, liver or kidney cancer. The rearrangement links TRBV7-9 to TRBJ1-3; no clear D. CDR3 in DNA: TGTGCCAGCAGCCGGGACTCTGGAAACACCATATATTTT. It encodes CASSRDSGNTIYF.